The 19 T cell receptor beta chains below were found in one sample sequenced in a study of monozygotic twins with inflammatory bowel disease. One entry per CDR3 protein, without DNA, is what TCRdb gives after re-calling the 5' RACE reads. Reported are about 450,000 distinct CDR3 sequences; the ten largest clones contain roughly 2.3%. Sequences were obtained from blood. Receptors were obtained from a human donor with ulcerative colitis or Crohn's disease, or a healthy co-twin of an affected twin (not recorded which).

The rearrangement joins TRBV18 to TRBJ2-5; the D call of TRBD1 rests on TCRdb alone, since no DNA is present to check it. There are 15 residues in the CDR3. Germline-derived CDR1 and CDR2 are KGHSH and LQKENI. The CDR3 is CASSLGTGDRETQYF.

This chain joins TRBV12-3 or TRBV12-4 and TRBJ2-7; no DNA is available, so the TRBD1 call from TCRdb remains unchecked. The CDR3 loop spans 16 amino acids. The CDR3 here is CASSLSDRPPSYEQYF.

The chain joins TRBV7-9 to TRBJ2-5. This CDR3 spans 13 amino acids. Germline V gives CDR1 SEHNR, CDR2 FQNEAQ (reference sequence). The CDR3 is CASSPQGQETQYF. Together with reference TRBV7-9 and TRBJ2-5, the CDR3 gives the full variable domain: DTGVSQNPRHKITKRGQNVTFRCDPISEHNRLYWYRQTLGQGPEFLTYFQNEAQLEKSRLLSDRFSAERPKGSFSTLEIQRTEQGDSAMYLCASSPQGQETQYFGPGTRLLVL.

The chain has TRBV28 and TRBJ1-1. The CDR3 spans 11 residues. Germline-derived CDR1 and CDR2 are MDHEN and SYDVKM. The CDR3 protein is CASTSNTEAFF.

The gene calls are TRBV5-1 and TRBJ2-7; TCRdb's D gene call, TRBD1, goes unchecked for lack of DNA. Germline CDR1 reads SGHRS; CDR2 reads YFSETQ. This CDR3 region has 13 residues. CDR3 loop: CASSLEDRSGQYF.

V gene TRBV20-1 combines with J gene TRBJ2-7; the D call from TCRdb, TRBD1, cannot be confirmed without DNA. There are 14 residues in the CDR3. Germline assignment: CDR1 DFQATT and CDR2 SNEGSKA (reference sequence). CDR3 amino acids: CSARDADQGSEQYF.

The V and J genes are TRBV1 and TRBJ1-2. TRBV1 is shown as a pseudogene. This CDR3 has 12 residues. The CDR3: CTSSRGPYGYTF.

The chain couples TRBV13 to TRBJ1-3. Germline V gene data show CDR1 as PRHDT and CDR2 as FYEKMQ (reference sequence). This CDR3 region has 13 residues. This chain's CDR3 is CASMGNSGNTIYF.

The rearrangement uses TRBV6-1 and TRBJ2-1. CDR3 length: 14 amino acids. Germline V gives CDR1 MNHNS, CDR2 SASEGT. The CDR3 loop reads CASSPWTSNNEQFF.

This chain uses TRBV7-2 with TRBJ2-7; with no DNA, the TCRdb D assignment of TRBD1 cannot be verified. Germline CDR1 is SGHTA and CDR2 is FQGNSA. This CDR3 is built from 14 residues. The CDR3 sequence: CASSFGTDYEEQYF.

The V call is TRBV9, the J call TRBJ1-1; TCRdb lists TRBD1, though no DNA is available to test this call. The CDR3 loop spans 14 amino acids. Germline V lookup: CDR1 SGDLS, CDR2 YYNGEE. CDR3 in amino acids: CASSKGHLNTEAFF.

The J gene is TRBJ1-5, the V gene TRBV7-9; TCRdb returns TRBD1, unconfirmable since there is no DNA. Germline CDR1 SEHNR, CDR2 FQNEAQ (reference sequence). The CDR3 length is 14 residues. The CDR3 here is CASTEGAGNQPQHF.

V and J are TRBV7-9 and TRBJ1-5. The germline gives CDR1 SEHNR, CDR2 FQNEAQ (reference sequence). The CDR3 sequence is 14 residues long. Here the CDR3 reads CVSSFGTINQPQHF.

The V and J genes are TRBV5-1 and TRBJ2-7; TCRdb's D call of TRBD1 is untestable without DNA. Germline CDR1 is SGHRS and CDR2 is YFSETQ. CDR3 length equals 15 residues. The CDR3: CASSLAAGSPGEQYF.

The gene calls are TRBV20-1 and TRBJ2-7; TCRdb calls TRBD1, which cannot be checked without DNA. The CDR3 contains 14 residues. Germline CDR1 DFQATT, CDR2 SNEGSKA (reference sequence). The CDR3 is CSASGVGQSYEQYF.

The chain combines TRBV20-1 with TRBJ1-1; TCRdb's D call of TRBD1 is untestable without DNA. The CDR3 runs 14 residues. CDR1 and CDR2 (germline): DFQATT, SNEGSKA (reference sequence). The CDR3 sequence: CSARPGGPNTEAFF.

Here the CDR3 reads CASSSPLAGGRRDTQYF. This rearrangement joins TRBV7-9 to TRBJ2-3; TCRdb's D call of TRBD2 is untestable without DNA. The CDR3 is made up of 17 amino acids. Per the germline V gene, CDR1 is SEHNR and CDR2 is FQNEAQ (reference sequence).

The chain carries TRBV6-1 and TRBJ2-7. This CDR3 comprises 11 residues. Germline CDR1 and CDR2: MNHNS and SASEGT. The CDR3 sequence is CASDSAYEKCF.

V and J are TRBV7-3 and TRBJ2-5. This CDR3 has 13 amino acids. Germline V gives CDR1 SGHTA, CDR2 FQGTGA. CDR3 residues: CASSVMEQETQYF.